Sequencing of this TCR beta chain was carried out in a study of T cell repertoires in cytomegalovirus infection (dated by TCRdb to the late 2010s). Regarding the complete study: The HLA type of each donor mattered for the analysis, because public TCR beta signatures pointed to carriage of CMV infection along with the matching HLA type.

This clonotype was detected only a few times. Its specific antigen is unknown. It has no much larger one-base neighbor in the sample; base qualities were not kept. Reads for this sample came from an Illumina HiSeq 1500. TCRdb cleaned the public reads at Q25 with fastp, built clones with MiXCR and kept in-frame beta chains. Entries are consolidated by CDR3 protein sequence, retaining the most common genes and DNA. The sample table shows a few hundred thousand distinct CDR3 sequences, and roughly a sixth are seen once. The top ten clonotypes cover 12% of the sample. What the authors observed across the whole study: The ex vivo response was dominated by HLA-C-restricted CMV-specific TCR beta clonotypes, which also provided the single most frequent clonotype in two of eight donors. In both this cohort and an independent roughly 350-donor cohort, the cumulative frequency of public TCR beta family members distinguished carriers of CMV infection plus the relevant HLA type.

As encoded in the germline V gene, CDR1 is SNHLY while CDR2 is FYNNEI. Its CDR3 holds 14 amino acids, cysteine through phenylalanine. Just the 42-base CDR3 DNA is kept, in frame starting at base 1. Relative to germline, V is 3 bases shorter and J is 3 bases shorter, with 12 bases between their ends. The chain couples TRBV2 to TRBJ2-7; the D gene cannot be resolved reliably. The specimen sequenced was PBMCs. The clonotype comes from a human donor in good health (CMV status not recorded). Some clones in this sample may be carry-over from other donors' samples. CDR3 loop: CASSDLVVGYEQYF. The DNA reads TGTGCCAGCAGTGATTTGGTGGTGGGCTACGAGCAGTACTTC.